Sequencing of this TCR beta chain was carried out in a study of T cells in Graves' hyperthyroidism and ophthalmopathy. Exclusion criteria comprised uncontrolled infection, other autoimmune disease, pregnancy or lactation. This clonotype occurred many times. Amplification targeted TCR beta CDR3 regions from RNA transcripts. Carried out on the TCR CDR3, a first-round RT-PCR used the HTBI primer set. Each CDR3 protein is one row after TCRdb ran MiXCR on the multiplex PCR reads. Of 350,000 or so distinct CDR3 sequences in the sample, 15% to 20% were seen once. The sequencing input was blood. This TCR was sampled from a woman in her thirties or forties with Graves' ophthalmopathy.

Here the CDR3 DNA reads TGCGCCAGCAGCTTGTCAGGGGTTGAATCGAATGGCTACACCTTC. Amino acid sequence: CASSLSGVESNGYTF. The chain carries TRBV5-1 and TRBJ1-2; D is perhaps TRBD1 (6 bases). Trimming removed 1 base at V and 6 bases at J, with 16 bases between. Germline CDR1 is SGHRS and CDR2 is YFSETQ. The CDR3 is made up of 15 amino acids.